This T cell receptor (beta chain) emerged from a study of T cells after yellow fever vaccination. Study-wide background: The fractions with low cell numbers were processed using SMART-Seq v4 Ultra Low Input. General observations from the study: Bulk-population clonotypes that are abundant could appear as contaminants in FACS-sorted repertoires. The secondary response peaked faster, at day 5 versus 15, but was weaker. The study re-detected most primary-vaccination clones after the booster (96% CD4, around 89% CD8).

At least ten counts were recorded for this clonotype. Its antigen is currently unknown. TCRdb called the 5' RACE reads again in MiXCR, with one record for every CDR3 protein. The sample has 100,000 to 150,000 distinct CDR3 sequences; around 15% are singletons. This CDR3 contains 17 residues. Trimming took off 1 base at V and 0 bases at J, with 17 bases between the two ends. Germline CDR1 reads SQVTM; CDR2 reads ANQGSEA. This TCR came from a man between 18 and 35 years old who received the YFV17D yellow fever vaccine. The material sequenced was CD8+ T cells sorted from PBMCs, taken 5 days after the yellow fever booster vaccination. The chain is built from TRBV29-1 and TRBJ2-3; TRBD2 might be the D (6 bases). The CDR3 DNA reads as TGCAGCGTTGAAGGTCTCGCTCTAGCGCACAGCACAGATACGCAGTATTTT. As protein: CSVEGLALAHSTDTQYF.